This TCR beta chain was captured in a study of blood T cell repertoires in COVID-19. On the study more broadly: Researchers got acute and convalescent COVID-19 samples from the United States, Italy and Spain. The analysed material was cDNA or gDNA that came from T cells, B-cell-depleted T cells, or PBMCs.

In the authors' methods: Counts of nucleated cells, estimated from reference gene primer amplification, were obtained. Clones were sequenced by immunoSEQ multiplex PCR, and TCRdb holds only the in-frame ones, with some missing. V, J and clone size derive from that table, while D and trimming were established from the DNA sequence. The sample lists 300,000 to 350,000 clones; approximately 89% were seen once. Followed longitudinally, the Seattle patients had been enrolled during active infection. V gave up 3 bases and J gave up 6 bases, with 14 bases separating them. Germline-derived CDR1 and CDR2 are LNHNV and YYDKDF (reference sequence). The CDR3 length is 15 residues.

Sequenced input: peripheral blood. This chain joins TRBV15 and TRBJ2-2; no clear D. The TCR originated in a young woman with COVID-19, enrolled during active disease. This CDR3 reads CATSSRELYAGELFF. The CDR3 bases are TGTGCCACCAGCAGTCGAGAGCTATACGCCGGGGAGCTGTTTTTT. Based on the CDR3 plus reference TRBV15 and TRBJ2-2, the full variable domain is DAMVIQNPRYQVTQFGKPVTLSCSQTLNHNVMYWYQQKSSQAPKLLFHYYDKDFNNEADTPDNFQSRRPNTSFCFLDIRSPGLGDTAMYLCATSSRELYAGELFFGEGSRLTVL.